This is a list of T cell receptor beta chains from one sample in a study of CD8 T cells in ankylosing spondylitis. TCRdb re-derived calls from the 5' RACE reads in MiXCR, one entry per CDR3 protein. The sample has more than 110,000 distinct CDR3 sequences; roughly 8% are singletons. Sample: synovial fluid, either unsorted or a sorted T cell fraction (not recorded which). These receptors all come from a male donor with ankylosing spondylitis. Both conserved end residues are part of each CDR3. The order of the fields is clone size, V gene, D gene, J gene, CDR3 protein, CDR3 DNA. A D gene is named only where the DNA matches it firmly. Some rows have no size entry. The others give once, few or many, or a class for an expanded clone.

abundance: NA
v_gene: TRBV27
d_gene: NA
j_gene: TRBJ1-1
CDR3aa: CATGPQIEVAFF
CDR3nt: TGTGCCACCGGTCCCCAAATTGAGGTGGCTTTCTTT

abundance: many
v_gene: TRBV12-3/TRBV12-4
d_gene: NA
j_gene: TRBJ2-1
CDR3aa: CASSKGTHEQFF
CDR3nt: TGTGCCAGCAGTAAAGGGACCCATGAGCAGTTCTTC

abundance: many
v_gene: TRBV7-2
d_gene: NA
j_gene: TRBJ2-5
CDR3aa: CASSFYPGETQYF
CDR3nt: TGTGCCAGCAGCTTCTATCCTGGAGAGACCCAGTACTTC

abundance: NA
v_gene: TRBV4-2
d_gene: NA
j_gene: TRBJ1-1
CDR3aa: CASSQEAGDWSTEAFF
CDR3nt: TGTGCCAGCAGCCAAGAGGCAGGGGATTGGAGCACTGAAGCTTTCTTT

abundance: many
v_gene: TRBV20-1
d_gene: TRBD1
j_gene: TRBJ1-1
CDR3aa: CSARNKDRGITEAFF
CDR3nt: TGCAGTGCTAGGAATAAGGACAGGGGTATCACTGAAGCTTTCTTT

abundance: many
v_gene: TRBV27
d_gene: TRBD1
j_gene: TRBJ2-1
CDR3aa: CASSLGTSGTGVNEQFF
CDR3nt: TGTGCCAGCAGCTTAGGGACCTCCGGGACAGGGGTTAATGAGCAGTTCTTC

abundance: many
v_gene: TRBV28
d_gene: NA
j_gene: TRBJ1-1
CDR3aa: CASSWVGGPAAFF
CDR3nt: TGTGCCAGCAGTTGGGTCGGGGGGCCTGCAGCTTTCTTT

abundance: many
v_gene: TRBV9
d_gene: NA
j_gene: TRBJ2-7
CDR3aa: CASSPNMRNSYEQYF
CDR3nt: TGTGCCAGCAGCCCAAATATGAGGAACTCCTACGAGCAGTACTTC

abundance: many
v_gene: TRBV25-1
d_gene: TRBD2
j_gene: TRBJ2-1
CDR3aa: CATLGKGGGYNEQFF
CDR3nt: TGTGCCACGTTGGGGAAGGGCGGGGGTTACAATGAGCAGTTCTTC

abundance: many
v_gene: TRBV20-1
d_gene: TRBD2
j_gene: TRBJ2-1
CDR3aa: CSAIPSGRYNEQFF
CDR3nt: TGCAGTGCTATCCCTAGCGGGAGATACAATGAGCAGTTCTTC

abundance: NA
v_gene: TRBV5-6
d_gene: NA
j_gene: TRBJ1-4
CDR3aa: CASSPGHTRGKLFF
CDR3nt: TGTGCCAGCAGCCCTGGACATACCAGGGGAAAACTGTTTTTT

abundance: many
v_gene: TRBV12-3/TRBV12-4
d_gene: NA
j_gene: TRBJ2-5
CDR3aa: CASSYLDGGTQYF
CDR3nt: TGTGCCAGCAGTTACCTCGACGGTGGGACCCAGTACTTC

abundance: few
v_gene: TRBV11-3
d_gene: TRBD1
j_gene: TRBJ2-2
CDR3aa: CASSLRRPGQGSGELFF
CDR3nt: TGTGCCAGCAGCCTCCGGCGGCCGGGACAGGGGTCCGGGGAGCTGTTTTTT

abundance: NA
v_gene: TRBV20-1
d_gene: TRBD2
j_gene: TRBJ2-1
CDR3aa: CSAPLADNEQFF
CDR3nt: TGCAGTGCGCCACTAGCGGACAATGAGCAGTTCTTC

abundance: NA
v_gene: TRBV4-2
d_gene: NA
j_gene: TRBJ2-3
CDR3aa: CATSQVRGADTQYF
CDR3nt: TGTGCCACCAGCCAAGTCAGGGGTGCAGATACGCAGTATTTT

abundance: few
v_gene: TRBV29-1
d_gene: TRBD2
j_gene: TRBJ2-1
CDR3aa: CSVEDWRREVYNEQFF
CDR3nt: TGCAGCGTTGAAGATTGGCGGCGGGAGGTTTACAATGAGCAGTTCTTC

abundance: NA
v_gene: TRBV7-2
d_gene: TRBD2
j_gene: TRBJ2-7
CDR3aa: CASSRGGLDLYEQYF
CDR3nt: TGTGCCAGCAGCCGGGGGGGGCTGGACCTTTACGAGCAGTACTTC

abundance: many
v_gene: TRBV7-2
d_gene: NA
j_gene: TRBJ1-2
CDR3aa: CASSSRGWSYTF
CDR3nt: TGTGCCAGCAGCTCTAGGGGGTGGAGCTACACCTTC

abundance: NA
v_gene: TRBV20-1
d_gene: TRBD2
j_gene: TRBJ2-1
CDR3aa: CSARDWGGRWNEQFF
CDR3nt: TGCAGTGCTAGGGATTGGGGCGGGAGATGGAATGAGCAGTTCTTC

abundance: many
v_gene: TRBV6-1
d_gene: TRBD2
j_gene: TRBJ2-1
CDR3aa: CASRSLAGSYNEQFF
CDR3nt: TGTGCCAGCAGATCCCTAGCGGGCTCCTACAATGAGCAGTTCTTC

abundance: many
v_gene: TRBV7-9
d_gene: NA
j_gene: TRBJ1-6
CDR3aa: CASSSTGTKGSPLHF
CDR3nt: TGTGCCAGCAGCTCAACCGGGACCAAGGGTTCACCCCTCCACTTT

abundance: few
v_gene: TRBV7-2
d_gene: TRBD2
j_gene: TRBJ2-5
CDR3aa: CASSLRGLAGWEETQYF
CDR3nt: TGTGCCAGCAGCTTAAGGGGACTAGCGGGATGGGAAGAGACCCAGTACTTC

abundance: many
v_gene: TRBV11-2
d_gene: TRBD1
j_gene: TRBJ1-1
CDR3aa: CASSPSEGGANTEAFF
CDR3nt: TGTGCCAGCAGCCCAAGTGAAGGGGGCGCAAACACTGAAGCTTTCTTT

abundance: many
v_gene: TRBV4-2
d_gene: NA
j_gene: TRBJ2-7
CDR3aa: CASSTRTGMGEQYF
CDR3nt: TGTGCCAGCAGCACCCGGACGGGGATGGGTGAGCAGTACTTC

abundance: many
v_gene: TRBV4-2
d_gene: NA
j_gene: TRBJ2-2
CDR3aa: CASSQDRRTPGELFF
CDR3nt: TGTGCCAGCAGCCAAGATCGTCGGACACCCGGGGAGCTGTTTTTT

abundance: many
v_gene: TRBV5-1
d_gene: NA
j_gene: TRBJ2-3
CDR3aa: CASSLGKLTDTQYF
CDR3nt: TGCGCCAGCAGCTTGGGAAAGCTCACAGATACGCAGTATTTT

abundance: many
v_gene: TRBV2
d_gene: TRBD2
j_gene: TRBJ2-1
CDR3aa: CASSERSGRAQRYNEQFF
CDR3nt: TGTGCCAGCAGTGAACGTAGCGGGAGGGCCCAGAGATACAATGAGCAGTTCTTC

abundance: many
v_gene: TRBV20-1
d_gene: TRBD2
j_gene: TRBJ2-1
CDR3aa: CSASPGLAANEQFF
CDR3nt: TGCAGTGCTAGCCCGGGACTAGCCGCAAATGAGCAGTTCTTC

abundance: NA
v_gene: TRBV7-2
d_gene: NA
j_gene: TRBJ1-3
CDR3aa: CASSSFSDTIYF
CDR3nt: TGTGCCAGCAGCTCTTTTTCGGACACCATATATTTT

abundance: many
v_gene: TRBV4-2
d_gene: NA
j_gene: TRBJ2-3
CDR3aa: CASSPRAGTDTQYF
CDR3nt: TGTGCCAGCAGCCCCCGTGCGGGCACAGATACGCAGTATTTT

abundance: NA
v_gene: TRBV27
d_gene: TRBD1
j_gene: TRBJ2-1
CDR3aa: CASSSIPYRGWNEQFF
CDR3nt: TGTGCCAGCAGTTCCATTCCATACAGGGGCTGGAATGAGCAGTTCTTC

abundance: NA
v_gene: TRBV20-1
d_gene: TRBD1
j_gene: TRBJ1-5
CDR3aa: CSAPTGGFSNQPQHF
CDR3nt: TGCAGTGCTCCAACAGGGGGATTTAGCAATCAGCCCCAGCATTTT

abundance: few
v_gene: TRBV20-1
d_gene: TRBD1
j_gene: TRBJ1-2
CDR3aa: CSAREPGQGARGYTF
CDR3nt: TGCAGTGCTAGAGAGCCGGGACAGGGGGCGCGGGGCTACACCTTC

abundance: few
v_gene: TRBV15
d_gene: TRBD2
j_gene: TRBJ2-6
CDR3aa: CATSRYAGTSGNPGANVLTF
CDR3nt: TGTGCCACCAGCAGATACGCCGGGACTAGCGGTAATCCTGGGGCCAACGTCCTGACTTTC

abundance: NA
v_gene: TRBV7-2
d_gene: NA
j_gene: TRBJ2-3
CDR3aa: CASRLGPDTQYF
CDR3nt: TGTGCCAGCAGATTAGGACCAGATACGCAGTATTTT

abundance: NA
v_gene: TRBV20-1
d_gene: TRBD2
j_gene: TRBJ2-7
CDR3aa: CSAASGTSAYEQYF
CDR3nt: TGCAGTGCTGCCTCCGGGACTAGCGCCTACGAGCAGTACTTC

abundance: NA
v_gene: TRBV9
d_gene: NA
j_gene: TRBJ1-1
CDR3aa: CASSVSLSQNTEAFF
CDR3nt: TGTGCCAGCAGCGTATCCTTGAGCCAGAACACTGAAGCTTTCTTT

abundance: many
v_gene: TRBV10-3
d_gene: NA
j_gene: TRBJ2-7
CDR3aa: CAISDNPYEQYF
CDR3nt: TGTGCCATCAGTGACAATCCCTACGAGCAGTACTTC

abundance: NA
v_gene: TRBV7-2
d_gene: NA
j_gene: TRBJ1-1
CDR3aa: CASSFYRASEAFF
CDR3nt: TGTGCCAGCAGCTTTTACCGGGCGTCTGAAGCTTTCTTT

abundance: many
v_gene: TRBV12-3/TRBV12-4
d_gene: NA
j_gene: TRBJ2-7
CDR3aa: CASSLRNEQYF
CDR3nt: TGTGCCAGCAGTTTAAGGAACGAGCAGTACTTC

abundance: few
v_gene: TRBV20-1
d_gene: NA
j_gene: TRBJ1-6
CDR3aa: CSARGRANSPLHF
CDR3nt: TGCAGTGCTAGAGGGCGGGCTAATTCACCCCTCCACTTT

abundance: many
v_gene: TRBV20-1
d_gene: TRBD1
j_gene: TRBJ2-5
CDR3aa: CSARTDRGLRETQYF
CDR3nt: TGCAGTGCTAGAACCGACAGGGGGCTACGGGAGACCCAGTACTTC

abundance: few
v_gene: TRBV6-1
d_gene: TRBD1
j_gene: TRBJ2-1
CDR3aa: CASSGPGTDGDEQFF
CDR3nt: TGTGCCAGCAGTGGCCCCGGGACAGATGGGGATGAGCAGTTCTTC

abundance: many
v_gene: TRBV5-1
d_gene: NA
j_gene: TRBJ2-7
CDR3aa: CASSFQGSSYEQYF
CDR3nt: TGCGCCAGCAGCTTCCAGGGAAGCTCCTACGAGCAGTACTTC

abundance: many
v_gene: TRBV7-2
d_gene: NA
j_gene: TRBJ2-3
CDR3aa: CASSLAGSRGQYF
CDR3nt: TGTGCCAGCAGCTTAGCGGGTTCTCGAGGGCAGTATTTT

abundance: few
v_gene: TRBV6-1
d_gene: TRBD1
j_gene: TRBJ1-6
CDR3aa: CASSPDRGSPLHF
CDR3nt: TGTGCCAGCAGTCCGGACAGGGGGTCACCCCTCCACTTT

abundance: few
v_gene: TRBV3-1
d_gene: TRBD1
j_gene: TRBJ1-2
CDR3aa: CASSLFSGQGDVGNYGYTF
CDR3nt: TGTGCCAGCAGCCTCTTCTCGGGACAGGGGGATGTAGGGAACTATGGCTACACCTTC

abundance: NA
v_gene: TRBV20-1
d_gene: NA
j_gene: TRBJ2-7
CDR3aa: CSARDAPAYEQYF
CDR3nt: TGCAGTGCTAGAGATGCCCCGGCCTACGAGCAGTACTTC

abundance: many
v_gene: TRBV18
d_gene: TRBD1
j_gene: TRBJ1-1
CDR3aa: CASSPMTGRYTEAFF
CDR3nt: TGTGCCAGCTCACCTATGACAGGGAGGTACACTGAAGCTTTCTTT